This T cell receptor beta chain is drawn from a study of T cells after yellow fever vaccination. The CDR3 length is 14 residues. Germline CDR1 and CDR2: MNHNS and SASEGT. V was shortened by 3 bases and J by 2 bases, with 11 bases between the two germline ends. MiXCR, applied by TCRdb to the 5' RACE reads, yields one record per CDR3 protein. The sample has roughly 350,000 distinct CDR3 sequences; approximately 4% are singletons. The material sequenced was PBMCs, taken 5 days after the yellow fever booster vaccination. The chain joins TRBV6-1 to TRBJ2-7; perhaps D is TRBD1 or TRBD2 (6 bases each). This clonotype originated in a man younger than 35 who received the YFV17D yellow fever vaccine. CDR3 region: CASSERDNPYEQYF. Here the CDR3 DNA reads TGTGCCAGCAGTGAGCGGGACAACCCCTACGAGCAGTACTTC.